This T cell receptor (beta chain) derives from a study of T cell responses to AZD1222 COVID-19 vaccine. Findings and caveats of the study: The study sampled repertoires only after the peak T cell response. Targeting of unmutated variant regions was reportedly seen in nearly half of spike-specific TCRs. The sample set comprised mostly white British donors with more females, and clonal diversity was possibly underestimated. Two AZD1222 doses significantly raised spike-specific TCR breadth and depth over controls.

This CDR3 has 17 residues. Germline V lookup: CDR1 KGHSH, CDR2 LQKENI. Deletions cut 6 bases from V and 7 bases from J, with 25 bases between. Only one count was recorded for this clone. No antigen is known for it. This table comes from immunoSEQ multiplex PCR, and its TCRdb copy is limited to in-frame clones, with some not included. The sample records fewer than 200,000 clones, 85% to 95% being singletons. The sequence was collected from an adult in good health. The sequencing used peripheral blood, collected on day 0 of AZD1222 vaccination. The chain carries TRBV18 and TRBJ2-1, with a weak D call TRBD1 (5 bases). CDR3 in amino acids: CASSPPIGAPVENEQFF. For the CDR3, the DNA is TGTGCCAGCTCCCCTCCCATTGGGGCACCCGTTGAGAATGAGCAGTTCTTC.